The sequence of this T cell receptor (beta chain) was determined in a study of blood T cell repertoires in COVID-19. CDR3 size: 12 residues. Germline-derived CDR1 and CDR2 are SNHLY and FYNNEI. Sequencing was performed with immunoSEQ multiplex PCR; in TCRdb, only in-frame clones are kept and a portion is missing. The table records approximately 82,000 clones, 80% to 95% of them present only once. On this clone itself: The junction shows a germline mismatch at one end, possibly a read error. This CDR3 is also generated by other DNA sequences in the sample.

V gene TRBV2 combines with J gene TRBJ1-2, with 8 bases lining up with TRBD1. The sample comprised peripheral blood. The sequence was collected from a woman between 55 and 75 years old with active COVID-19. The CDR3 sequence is CASREDRGGYTF. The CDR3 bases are TGTGCCAGCAGAGAAGACAGGGGTGGCTACACCTTC.